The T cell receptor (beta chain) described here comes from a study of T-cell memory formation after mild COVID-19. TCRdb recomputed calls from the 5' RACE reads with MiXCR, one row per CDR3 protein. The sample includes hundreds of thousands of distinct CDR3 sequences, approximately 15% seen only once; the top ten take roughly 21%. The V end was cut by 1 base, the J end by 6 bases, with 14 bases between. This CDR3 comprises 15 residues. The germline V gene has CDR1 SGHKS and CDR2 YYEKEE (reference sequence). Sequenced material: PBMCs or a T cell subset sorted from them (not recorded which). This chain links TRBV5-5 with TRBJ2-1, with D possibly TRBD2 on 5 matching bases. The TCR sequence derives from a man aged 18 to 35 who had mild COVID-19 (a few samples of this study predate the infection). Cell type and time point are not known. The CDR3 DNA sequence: TGTGCCAGCAGCTTGTTGGGCCTAGCCCCCAATGAGCAGTTCTTC. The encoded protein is CASSLLGLAPNEQFF.